This T cell receptor beta chain appears in the sequencing data of a study of T cell repertoires in cytomegalovirus infection. Study in general: Signatures in public TCR beta sequences pointed to both CMV infection and matching HLA type.

TCRdb re-derived calls from the reads in MiXCR, one entry per CDR3 protein. The sample carries roughly 280,000 distinct CDR3 sequences, roughly 13% recorded once. Study conclusions and caveats: Pooled public TCR beta family frequency picked out CMV carriers with the relevant HLA. In two of eight donors, the top clonotype was HLA-C-restricted CMV-specific.

At least ten counts were recorded for this clonotype. The antigen remains unidentified. Germline CDR1 SGHAT, CDR2 FQNNGV. The CDR3 runs to 17 residues. Trimming pared 5 bases from V and 0 bases from J, leaving 16 bases between. The receptor was isolated from a human donor in good health (CMV status not recorded). Some clones in this sample may be carry-over from other donors' samples. The chain has TRBV11-2 and TRBJ2-2; a possible D gene is TRBD1 (6 bases). What was sequenced was PBMCs. The CDR3 DNA reads as TGTGCCAGCAGCCGAGGCCGGGACAACGCGAACACCGGGGAGCTGTTTTTT. This encodes CASSRGRDNANTGELFF.